The source of this TCR beta chain is a study of monozygotic twins with inflammatory bowel disease (dated by TCRdb to the late 2010s). Describing the broader study: In total, roughly 30 monozygotic twin pairs made up the full study: 19 Danish pairs, all IBD-discordant, plus nine German pairs, of which four were IBD-concordant and five were IBD-discordant. Each individual had, on average, about 151 000 unique TCRalpha sequences and 181 000 unique TCRbeta sequences available for analysis. Disease-associated traits were sought mainly through comparisons between IBD patients and their genetically identical healthy co-twins within discordant pairs.

Libraries were made using 5' RACE. Each TCR library was prepared from about 3.5 ug of total RNA. For each sample, cDNA synthesis with SMARTScribe reverse transcriptase was split into eight separate reactions. During cDNA synthesis, unique molecular identifiers containing a 6-nucleotide sample barcode were introduced by template switching. TCRalpha and TCRbeta cDNA was amplified in two nested PCRs of around 15 and 9 cycles, and bead purification was carried out after each PCR. Before amplification, the cDNA was treated with uracil DNA-glycosylase and purified using the QIAquick PCR purification kit. In the second PCR, Illumina TruSeq-compatible adapters and sample-specific barcodes were added. Library quality and concentration were checked on TapeStation and Qubit, and libraries were pooled at around 5 ng each. Sequencing of the pooled libraries was done on an Illumina HiSeq2500 single-index Rapid Run using custom sequencing primers and 2 x 100 bp reads. As for the authors' bioinformatics: PCR and sequencing errors were corrected by UMI-based consensus assembly using MiGEC version 1.2.6. V(D)J alignment, clonotype assembly and CDR3 extraction were performed with MiXCR version 2.1.1. To normalise gene usage, clonotype sharing and MAIT/NKT TCR abundance, the analysis used the top 1000, 10 000 and 20 000 clonotypes per sample. After downsampling to 27 000 UMIs, diversity was calculated as the inverse Simpson index using the vegan R package. Statistical testing used paired Mann-Whitney U tests on the discordant twin pairs and applied Benjamini-Hochberg correction for multiple testing. Reads reprocessed by TCRdb are summarized as one entry per CDR3 protein sequence, and DNA is absent. It is TCRdb's table, rather than the study itself, that gives the V and J calls and clone size. The sample table on file contains about 43,000 distinct CDR3 sequences. 5% to 6.5% of the sample goes to the ten largest clones.

For CDR1 and CDR2, the germline V gene (reference sequence) lists SGHKS and YYEKEE. The CDR3 holds 15 amino acids from the cysteine to the phenylalanine. Nucleotide data are not available. A word on this clonotype: What antigen it recognizes has not been identified.

Summary of the overall study and its limitations: Different T cell subtypes could not be distinguished in the analysis. No single strong signal or clonotype linked to IBD turned up in the results, so the idea that one exists was not supported. IBD patients had lower TCRbeta repertoire diversity, measured by the inverse Simpson index, than their healthy co-twins. Compared with healthy twins, IBD patients had fewer clonotypes in common with other individuals, a difference most pronounced in patients showing signs of disease activity. Because patients received different immunosuppressive treatments, the repertoires may have picked up extra background noise and variability between individuals. Repertoire similarity did not differ between concordant and discordant twins, which could be due to limited statistical power.

A roughly 2.7 ml peripheral blood sample was drawn into PAXgene tubes per donor and stored at -80°C. Without T cell sorting, total RNA was isolated from whole blood using the PAXgene blood miRNA kit on an automated QIAcube. Peripheral blood from monozygotic twin pairs, either concordant or discordant for inflammatory bowel disease, underwent deep TCRalpha and TCRbeta repertoire profiling that used unique molecular barcoding. Smoking habits were recorded for all twin pairs, with individuals classified as current, former or never smokers. This TCR was recovered from a human donor with ulcerative colitis or Crohn's disease, or a healthy co-twin of an affected twin (not recorded which). The chain was built from TRBV5-5 and TRBJ2-1; TCRdb designates TRBD2, a call that cannot be tested without DNA. The sample taken for sequencing was blood. The CDR3 protein sequence reads: CASSTLAGGPNEQFF.